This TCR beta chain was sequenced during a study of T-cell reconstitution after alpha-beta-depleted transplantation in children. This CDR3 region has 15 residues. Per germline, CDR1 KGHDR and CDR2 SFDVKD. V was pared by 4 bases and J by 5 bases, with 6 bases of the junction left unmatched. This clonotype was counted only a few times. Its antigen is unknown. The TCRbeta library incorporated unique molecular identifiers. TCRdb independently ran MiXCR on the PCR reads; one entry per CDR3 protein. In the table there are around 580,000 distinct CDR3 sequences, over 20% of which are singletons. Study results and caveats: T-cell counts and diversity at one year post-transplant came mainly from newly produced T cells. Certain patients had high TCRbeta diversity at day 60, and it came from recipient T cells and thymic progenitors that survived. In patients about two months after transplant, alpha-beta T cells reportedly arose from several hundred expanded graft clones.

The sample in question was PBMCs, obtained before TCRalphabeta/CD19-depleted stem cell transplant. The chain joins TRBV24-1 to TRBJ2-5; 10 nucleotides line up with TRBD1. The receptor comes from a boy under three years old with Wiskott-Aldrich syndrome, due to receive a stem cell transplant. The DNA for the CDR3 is TGTGCCACCAGTGACCCGACAGGGGGCGAGGAGACCCAGTACTTC. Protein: CATSDPTGGEETQYF.